Listed here are 5 T cell receptor beta chains from one sample, sequenced in a study of T-cell reconstitution after alpha-beta-depleted transplantation in children. TCRbeta library preparation incorporated unique molecular identifiers. TCRdb used MiXCR to reprocess the PCR reads, holding one entry per CDR3 protein. Of 400,000 to 450,000 distinct CDR3 sequences in the sample, 43% were seen once. This material consisted of PBMCs, taken before TCRalphabeta/CD19-depleted stem cell transplant. These receptors were obtained from a girl aged 2 to 9 with aplastic anemia, due to receive a stem cell transplant.

The rearrangement uses TRBV10-3 and TRBJ2-3; D unresolved. The ends were cut back, 8 bases at V and 2 bases at J, with 11 bases in the middle. From germline, CDR1 is ENHRY and CDR2 SYGVKD. This CDR3 spans 13 amino acids. The CDR3 DNA sequence: TGTGCCATCTCGGCTGCAACCACAGATACGCAGTATTTT. It translates to CAISAATTDTQYF.

This chain joins TRBV20-1 and TRBJ2-2; TRBD2 agrees at 8 bases. CDR1 is DFQATT, CDR2 SNEGSKA, per germline (reference sequence). With V trimmed by 2 bases and J by 5 bases, 4 bases remained unmatched. This CDR3 is 14 amino acids long. CDR3 sequence (DNA): TGCAGTGCTAGACTGGTAGCGGGGACCGGGGAGCTGTTTTTT. This codes for CSARLVAGTGELFF.

The table lists this clonotype with a count of one. This chain uses TRBV20-1 with TRBJ2-3; 9 bases agree with TRBD2. The CDR3 consists of 15 residues. V shed 4 bases, J shed 6 bases, and the junction held 11 bases outside the gene matches. Germline-derived CDR1 and CDR2 are DFQATT and SNEGSKA (reference sequence). CDR3 sequence reads: CSAISGSSFGDTQYF. Here the CDR3 DNA reads TGCAGTGCTATTAGCGGGAGCTCATTCGGGGATACGCAGTATTTT.

V and J are TRBV15 and TRBJ2-7; 9 positions agree with TRBD2. Germline-derived CDR1 and CDR2 are LNHNV and YYDKDF (reference sequence). This CDR3 has 15 residues. V gave up 0 bases and J gave up 7 bases; unmatched junction bases: 7. CDR3 in DNA: TGTGCCACCAGCAGAGAAGGGACTAGCTTTAAGGAGCAGTACTTC. This encodes CATSREGTSFKEQYF.

This clonotype was recorded a few times. The chain employs TRBV11-2 and TRBJ1-6; no reliable D call. The germline V gene encodes CDR1 SGHAT and CDR2 FQNNGV. Trimming took off 2 bases at V and 9 bases at J, with 14 bases between the two ends. CDR3 size: 15 residues. In DNA form, the CDR3 reads TGTGCCAGCAGCTTACCCGGGGTGAATGGTTCACCCCTCCACTTT. Translating gives CASSLPGVNGSPLHF.